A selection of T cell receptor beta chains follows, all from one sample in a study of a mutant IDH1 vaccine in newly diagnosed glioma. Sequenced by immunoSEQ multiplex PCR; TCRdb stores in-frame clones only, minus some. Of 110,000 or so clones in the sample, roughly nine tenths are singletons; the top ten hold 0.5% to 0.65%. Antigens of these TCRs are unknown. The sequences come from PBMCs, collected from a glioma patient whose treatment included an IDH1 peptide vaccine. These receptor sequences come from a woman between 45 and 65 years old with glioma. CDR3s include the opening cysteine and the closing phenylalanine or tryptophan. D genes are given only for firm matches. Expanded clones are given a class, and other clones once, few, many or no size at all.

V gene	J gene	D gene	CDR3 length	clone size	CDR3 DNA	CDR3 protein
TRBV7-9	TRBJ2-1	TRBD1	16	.	TGTGCCAGCAGCTTAGCGACAGGGGGCGCATACAATGAGCAGTTCTTC	CASSLATGGAYNEQFF
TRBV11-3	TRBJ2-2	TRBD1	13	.	TGTGCCAGCAGTTCCAGGACAGGGTGGGAGCTGTTTTTT	CASSSRTGWELFF
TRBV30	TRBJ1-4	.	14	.	TGTGCCTGGAGTCCGATCGGGTCTCATGCGAAACTGTTTTTT	CAWSPIGSHAKLFF
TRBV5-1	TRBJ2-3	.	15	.	TGCGCCAGCAGCTTGGCCAAGGGAGGTACAGATACGCAGTATTTT	CASSLAKGGTDTQYF
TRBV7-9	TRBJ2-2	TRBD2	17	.	TGTGCCAGCAGCTCACTCCTAGCGGGGGCAAACACCGGGGAGCTGTTTTTT	CASSSLLAGANTGELFF
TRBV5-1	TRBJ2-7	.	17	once	TGCGCCAGCAGCTTGCTGGAGGGTAGTCATACTCGAAAAGAGCAGTACTTC	CASSLLEGSHTRKEQYF
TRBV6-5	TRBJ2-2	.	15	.	TGTGCCAGCACCCAGGGGCCAACGAACACCGGGGAGCTGTTTTTT	CASTQGPTNTGELFF
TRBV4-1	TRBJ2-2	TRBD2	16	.	TGCGCCAGCAGCCAATCGGGACTAGCGGCATTTGGGGAGCTGTTTTTT	CASSQSGLAAFGELFF
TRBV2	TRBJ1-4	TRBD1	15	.	TGTGCCAGCAGTGGCCTACAGGGGGCCGGTGAAAAACTGTTTTTT	CASSGLQGAGEKLFF
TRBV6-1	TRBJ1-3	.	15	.	TGTGCCAGCAGATCAGGCCTATCGGGGGGAAACACCATATATTTT	CASRSGLSGGNTIYF
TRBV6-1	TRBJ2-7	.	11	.	TGTGCCAGCAGTGGGGGTTACGAGCAGTACTTC	CASSGGYEQYF
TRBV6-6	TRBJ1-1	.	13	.	TGTGCCAGCACGAGAGGGCCGTTGATTGAAGCTTTCTTT	CASTRGPLIEAFF
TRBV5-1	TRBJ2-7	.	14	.	TGCGCCAGCAGCTCGGAGGGTAATAGCTACGAGCAGTACTTC	CASSSEGNSYEQYF
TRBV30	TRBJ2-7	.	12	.	TGTGCCTGGATGACCGATACCTACGAGCAGTACTTC	CAWMTDTYEQYF
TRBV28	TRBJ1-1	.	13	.	TGTGTCAGCAGCTATCCGCAGGGCCCAAGGGCTTTCTTT	CVSSYPQGPRAFF